Shown below are 4 T cell receptor beta chains from a single sample sequenced in a study of cytomegalovirus exposure and HLA in healthy donors. 60 Vbeta and 13 Jbeta primers were used in PCR. The method was immunoSEQ multiplex PCR; TCRdb's version includes in-frame clones alone and lacks a portion of them. Its listing shows tens of thousands of clones. Sequencing was carried out using PBMCs. The receptors derive from a man between 18 and 29 years old in good health and CMV-seropositive.

DNA of the CDR3: TGTGCCAGCAGCCAAGCAGGGCCCCTGGATACGCAGTATTTT. The encoded protein is CASSQAGPLDTQYF. The rearrangement uses TRBV4-2 and TRBJ2-3; TRBD1 might be the D (5 bases). The CDR3 contains 14 residues. CDR1 is LGHNA and CDR2 is YNFKEQ in the germline V gene. V was pared by 1 base and J by 6 bases, with 11 bases between.

The genes are TRBV5-4 and TRBJ1-3; TRBD1 aligns across 8 bases. This CDR3 comprises 15 residues. From germline, CDR1 is SGHNT and CDR2 YYREEE (reference sequence). The junction had 3 bases not matched to a gene; V was cut back by 4 bases and J by 0 bases. In nucleotides, the CDR3 is TGTGCCAGCAGCCCAGGGGGCGGCTCTGGAAACACCATATATTTT. Translation: CASSPGGGSGNTIYF.

This chain uses TRBV7-9 with TRBJ2-2; D uncertain. Per the germline V gene, CDR1 is SEHNR and CDR2 is FQNEAQ (reference sequence). V lost 2 bases to trimming and J lost 0 bases, with 16 bases between them. The CDR3 has 18 residues. CDR3 DNA: TGTGCCAGCAGCTTAAGCATTCAACGTCACGCGAACACCGGGGAGCTGTTTTTT. It yields the protein CASSLSIQRHANTGELFF.

The chain recombines TRBV7-9 with TRBJ2-5; D not resolved. The J call may be in error: the DNA end matches TRBJ2-7 better. The CDR3 totals 12 residues. Germline values: CDR1 SEHNR, CDR2 FQNEAQ (reference sequence). CDR3 sequence reads: CASSSSSYEQYF. The DNA for the CDR3 is TGTGCCAGCAGCTCAAGCTCCTACGAGCAGTACTTC.